A selection of T cell receptor beta chains follows, all from one sample in a study of T cell changes during pregnancy in multiple sclerosis. Profiling relied on immunoSEQ multiplex PCR, and the TCRdb table lists in-frame clones only, not all of them. The sample records 15,000 to 20,000 clones, approximately 88% being singletons. Here the sequenced sample was CD8+ T cells from peripheral blood mononuclear cells, taken in the third trimester of pregnancy. Receptors originate from a female donor in good health, enrolled as a control in a pregnancy study. Both conserved end residues are part of each CDR3. D genes are given only for firm matches. Clone size is not always given. Where it is, it says once, few, many or a class for expanded clones.

TRBJ2-7 - - TRBV27 TGTGCCAGCAGTCTATCCAGGGGTTCCTACGAGCAGTACTTC CASSLSRGSYEQYF
TRBJ2-7 - - TRBV29-1 TGCAGCGTTCAGGGCTACGAGCAGTACTTC CSVQGYEQYF
TRBJ1-4 TRBD1 - TRBV19 TGTGCCAGTAGTACAGGGGGAACTAATGAAAAACTGTTTTTT CASSTGGTNEKLFF
TRBJ2-7 TRBD2 once TRBV6-6 TGTGCCAGCAGTTGGGACGGGGGGGCCAACGAGCAGTACTTC CASSWDGGANEQYF
TRBJ2-5 - - TRBV6-4 TGTGCCAGCAGTCTGGGGCCGCAAGAGACCCAGTACTTC CASSLGPQETQYF
TRBJ1-5 - - TRBV7-2 TGTGCCAGCAGCTCTTACAGGAATCAGCCCCAGCATTTT CASSSYRNQPQHF
TRBJ2-5 TRBD1 few TRBV7-7 TGTGCCAGCAGCTTAACAGGGGGAAGTGAGACCCAGTACTTC CASSLTGGSETQYF
TRBJ2-1 TRBD2 - TRBV19 TGTGCCAGTAGTAGCGGGACTAGCGGGAGGGGTAATGAGCAGTTCTTC CASSSGTSGRGNEQFF
TRBJ2-7 TRBD2 - TRBV7-2 TGTGCCAGCAGAATAGGACTAGCGGATACCTACGAGCAGTACTTC CASRIGLADTYEQYF
TRBJ2-2 TRBD1 - TRBV15 TGTGCCACCAGAGAAAGTCCAGGACTTCCGGGACAGCTTGGCGGGGAGCTGTTTTTT CATRESPGLPGQLGGELFF
TRBJ2-5 TRBD1 once TRBV7-9 TGTGCCAGCAGCTTCTCGGTGGACAGGGCAGAGACCCAGTACTTC CASSFSVDRAETQYF
TRBJ2-7 TRBD1 - TRBV6-4 TGTGCCAGGAAACCCCGGGACAGGGGTATGTACGAGCAGTACTTC CARKPRDRGMYEQYF
TRBJ2-7 TRBD2 - TRBV4-1 TGCGCCAGCAGTCGTGAGGGAGGGACCTACGAGCAGTACTTC CASSREGGTYEQYF
TRBJ1-2 - few TRBV4-3 TGCGCCAGCAGCCAAGATGGGGCAGATGGCTACACCTTC CASSQDGADGYTF
TRBJ1-4 - - TRBV4-1 TGCGCCAGCAGCCAAGATGGGCAGGGATATGAAAAACTGTTTTTT CASSQDGQGYEKLFF
TRBJ2-5 TRBD1 - TRBV30 TGTGCCAAAAAGACAGGGGGAGAGACCCAGTACTTC CAKKTGGETQYF
TRBJ2-1 TRBD1 - TRBV30 TGTGCCTGGAGTCCTGGACAGGTGAACAATGAGCAGTTCTTC CAWSPGQVNNEQFF
TRBJ2-3 TRBD2 once TRBV7-8 TGTGCCAGCAGCTTGCTAGCGGGGATAGATACGCAGTATTTT CASSLLAGIDTQYF
TRBJ1-2 - - TRBV29-1 TGCAGCGTTGAATCGAAGGGGTCGCGGTATGGCTACACCTTC CSVESKGSRYGYTF
TRBJ2-6 - few TRBV29-1 TGCAGCGCGCGCGACGGGGATGGGGCCAACGTCCTGACTTTC CSARDGDGANVLTF
TRBJ2-7 TRBD2 - TRBV4-1 TGCGCCAGCAGCCCGTTAGCGGGAGGGCGCGGCGAGCAGTACTTC CASSPLAGGRGEQYF
TRBJ2-3 TRBD2 - TRBV4-3 TGCGCCAGCAGCCAAGATAGCGGGGGCTCAGATACGCAGTATTTT CASSQDSGGSDTQYF